One and the same sample provided the 16 T cell receptor beta chains below, sequenced in a study of shared clonotypes between healthy human individuals (dated by TCRdb to 2018 to 2020). Receptor amplification or capture employed the immunoSEQ multiplex PCR assay. Here the immuneACCESS table is served through TCRdb, limited to in-frame sequences with V and J called. Missing clones are a known gap in these copies; in checked studies unresolved V genes cover under half, and the rest lacks a known reason. This sample comprises fewer than 650,000 clones, over 65% of them detected only once. The top ten clonotypes cover 13% of the sample. Sequenced input: PBMCs. All receptors derive from a woman in her forties in good health. Some clones in this sample may be carry-over from other donors' samples.

The CDR3 region is CSAKTGGNTEAFF. CDR3 sequence (DNA): TGCAGCGCAAAAACAGGGGGTAACACTGAAGCTTTCTTT. The rearrangement joins TRBV29-1 to TRBJ1-1; 8 nucleotides line up with TRBD1. Germline lookup yields CDR1 SQVTM and CDR2 ANQGSEA. This CDR3 is built from 13 residues. V shed 7 bases, J shed 2 bases, and the junction held 6 bases outside the gene matches.

The table lists this clone with many counts. The chain links TRBV19 to TRBJ2-2, with 7 positions matching TRBD1. There are 14 residues in the CDR3. The ends lost 6 bases at V and 4 bases at J; junction bases unmatched: 5. The germline V gene has CDR1 LNHDA and CDR2 SQIVND (reference sequence). The chain's CDR3 is CASRRQGVTGELFF. In DNA, the CDR3 is TGTGCCAGTAGAAGACAGGGCGTCACCGGGGAGCTGTTTTTT.

This sequence joins TRBV5-6 and TRBJ1-2; 10 bases fit TRBD1. In germline, CDR1 is SGHDT, CDR2 YYEEEE. Trimming removed 2 bases from V and 6 bases from J; junction bases left unmatched: 4. This CDR3 has 14 amino acids. The CDR3 sequence is CASSLVGQGDGYTF. CDR3 DNA: TGTGCCAGCAGCTTAGTAGGACAGGGGGATGGCTACACCTTC. The full variable domain, in which reference TRBV5-6 and TRBJ1-2 provide the parts outside the CDR3, is DAGVTQSPTHLIKTRGQQVTLRCSPKSGHDTVSWYQQALGQGPQFIFQYYEEEERQRGNFPDRFSGHQFPNYSSELNVNALLLGDSALYLCASSLVGQGDGYTFGSGTRLTVV.

This chain's CDR3 is CASSVGGLGLPDTQYF. CDR3 nucleotide sequence: TGTGCCAGCAGCGTAGGGGGACTAGGCCTACCAGATACGCAGTATTTT. V is TRBV9 and J is TRBJ2-3; 8 nucleotides line up with TRBD2. The germline CDR1 and CDR2 sequences are SGDLS and YYNGEE. V trimming: 0 bases; J trimming: 4 bases; junction bases outside the gene matches: 7. The length of the CDR3 is 16 residues.

The chain recombines TRBV9 with TRBJ2-5; D remains unclear. Germline-derived CDR1 and CDR2 are SGDLS and YYNGEE. V dropped 4 bases and J dropped 1 base, with 8 bases sitting between them. CDR3 size: 13 residues. The CDR3 loop reads CASSSPSQETQYF. For the CDR3, the DNA is TGTGCCAGCAGCTCCCCGTCCCAAGAGACCCAGTACTTC.

The chain couples TRBV4-1 to TRBJ2-6; D may match TRBD1 or TRBD2 (6 bases each). The CDR3 length is 19 residues. Trimming removed 2 bases at V and 0 bases at J, with 17 bases between. Germline lookup yields CDR1 MGHRA and CDR2 YSYEKL. CDR3 residues: CASSQRRRDNSSGANVLTF. Here the CDR3 DNA reads TGCGCCAGCAGCCAAAGAAGGCGGGACAACAGCTCTGGGGCCAACGTCCTGACTTTC.

The chain uses TRBV30 and TRBJ2-3, with 7 bases identical to TRBD2. V lost 1 base to trimming and J lost 4 bases; unmatched junction nucleotides: 14. The CDR3 runs 17 residues. Germline assignment: CDR1 GTSNPN and CDR2 SVGIG (reference sequence). CDR3 sequence (DNA): TGTGCCTGGAGTGCCCCGGGAGGACCCCACATGTCAGATACGCAGTATTTT. The encoded protein is CAWSAPGGPHMSDTQYF.

The chain joins TRBV11-2 to TRBJ2-3; no clear D gene. V lost 6 bases, J lost 0 bases, and 4 bases lay in between. Germline CDR1 SGHAT, CDR2 FQNNGV. This CDR3 region has 12 residues. Here the CDR3 DNA reads TGTGCCAGCAGGGCTAGCACAGATACGCAGTATTTT. Protein product: CASRASTDTQYF.

The chain recombines TRBV29-1 with TRBJ2-3, with 14 bases fitting TRBD2. After removal of 7 bases from V and 5 bases from J, the junction contained 14 bases not matched to a gene. The CDR3 consists of 17 residues. The V gene's germline CDR1 is SQVTM and CDR2 ANQGSEA. This CDR3 reads CSDAPVLGLAGGDTQYF. CDR3 sequence (DNA): TGCAGCGATGCCCCAGTACTCGGACTAGCGGGAGGAGATACGCAGTATTTT.

This clone was seen more than once but under ten times. The chain employs TRBV30 and TRBJ1-5; no reliable D call. The length of the CDR3 is 14 residues. Trimming left V 0 bases short and J 5 bases short, with 11 bases between. Germline V gene sequence: CDR1 GTSNPN, CDR2 SVGIG (reference sequence). As DNA, the CDR3 is TGTGCCTGGAGTGTATTAAACACGGATCAGCCCCAGCATTTT. It specifies CAWSVLNTDQPQHF.

The V gene is TRBV7-2, the J gene TRBJ2-7, with 7 bases identical to TRBD2. Germline CDR1 and CDR2: SGHTA and FQGNSA. The CDR3 is 15 residues long. Trimming removed 5 bases from V and 2 bases from J; junction bases left unmatched: 9. CDR3 nucleotides: TGTGCCAGCAGCCGGGAGCGGGGACGCACCTACGAGCAGTACTTC. Protein: CASSRERGRTYEQYF.

As for this clone: Other DNA sequences of this sample code for an identical CDR3. The chain joins TRBV10-3 to TRBJ2-7; the match to TRBD2 covers 9 bases. Germline trimming cut 1 base from V and 3 bases from J; bases unmatched to any gene: 4. The CDR3 is made up of 15 amino acids. CDR1 is ENHRY and CDR2 is SYGVKD in the germline V gene. The CDR3 sequence: CAISELAGGSYEQYF. CDR3 coding DNA: TGTGCCATCAGTGAGTTGGCGGGAGGGAGCTACGAGCAGTACTTC.

The chain employs TRBV6-1 and TRBJ2-2; D is perhaps TRBD1 or TRBD2 (5 bases each). V lost 3 bases and J lost 5, with 19 bases in between. The CDR3 has 17 amino acids. The germline V gene has CDR1 MNHNS and CDR2 SASEGT. The CDR3 DNA sequence: TGTGCCAGCAGTGATCCTCGGGGCAGGGATTTTACCGGGGAGCTGTTTTTT. Amino acids: CASSDPRGRDFTGELFF.

The chain recombines TRBV9 with TRBJ1-2; D gene unclear. Germline CDR1 and CDR2: SGDLS and YYNGEE. The CDR3 is 15 amino acids. V was pared by 0 bases and J by 9 bases, with 18 bases between. CDR3 sequence: CASSVGGLTLASYTF. The CDR3 DNA sequence: TGTGCCAGCAGCGTAGGAGGACTAACGCTCGCAAGCTACACCTTC.

This clone was detected once. The chain has TRBV7-9 and TRBJ2-1, with TRBD2 as a possible D gene (6 bases). The CDR3 contains 15 residues. Germline loops: CDR1 SEHNR, CDR2 FQNEAQ (reference sequence). V was shortened by 4 bases and J by 3 bases, with 13 bases between the two germline ends. The chain's CDR3 is CASSWDSGSYNEQFF. CDR3 coding DNA: TGTGCCAGCAGCTGGGACTCTGGAAGCTACAATGAGCAGTTCTTC.

The J gene is TRBJ2-1, the V gene TRBV13; no clear D gene. Trimming removed 2 bases at V and 5 bases at J, with 10 bases between. Germline assignment: CDR1 PRHDT and CDR2 FYEKMQ (reference sequence). The CDR3 has 14 amino acids. DNA of the CDR3: TGTGCCAGCAGCTTAAAGTGGTCCCACAATGAGCAGTTCTTC. This encodes CASSLKWSHNEQFF.